The T cell receptor (beta chain) described here comes from a study of OX40 agonist ivuxolimab in advanced cancers. The assay was immunoSEQ multiplex PCR, and TCRdb's table has in-frame clones only and misses some. The profile shows about 35,000 clones, around 73% of them singletons. CDR1 is SEHNR, CDR2 FQNEAQ, per germline (reference sequence). The CDR3 is 12 residues long. V was cut by 5 bases and J by 6 bases, with 9 bases left in between. The sequences come from CD4+ or CD8+ T cells sorted from blood, collected in a trial of the OX40 agonist ivuxolimab. This sequence joins TRBV7-9 and TRBJ2-3, with D possibly being TRBD1 (6 bases). The sequence came from an adult with an advanced solid tumor such as melanoma, head and neck, liver or kidney cancer. CDR3 residues: CASSPTGDTQYF. CDR3 bases: TGTGCCAGCAGCCCCACAGGGGATACGCAGTATTTT.